This TCR beta chain appears in the sequencing data of a study of identical twins. Points from the study as a whole: Cord blood beta clonotypes that were abundant carried fewer insertions, and memory repertoires showed no such trend.

A single record per CDR3 protein comes from TCRdb applying MiXCR to the 5' RACE reads. The profile shows about 570,000 distinct CDR3 sequences, 9.6% of them singletons. A remark on this clonotype: The antigen is unknown.

V was clipped by 2 bases and J by 2 bases; unmatched bases: 5. The V gene's germline CDR1 is MGHDK and CDR2 SYGVNS. The CDR3 runs to 15 residues. This sample also belongs to another study, concerning yellow fever vaccine responses in identical twins.

The chain uses TRBV25-1 and TRBJ2-7; 8 bases fit TRBD1. The sample consisted of PBMCs. This TCR came from a woman aged 18-29 years in good health. CDR3 sequence: CASSEARTGTYEQYF. Here the CDR3 DNA reads TGTGCCAGCAGTGAAGCAAGGACAGGGACCTACGAGCAGTACTTC.